Included here is one T cell receptor beta chain sequence, with context. The antigen remains unidentified. Trimming pared 4 bases from V and 0 bases from J, leaving 7 bases between. The CDR3 runs 14 residues. Germline V gene sequence: CDR1 KGHSH, CDR2 LQKENI. The record originates from a study of OX40 agonist ivuxolimab in advanced cancers. Across the study: Patients received the agonistic anti-OX40 (CD134) antibody ivuxolimab. Study conclusions and caveats: Partial responders at 0.1-3.0 mg/kg had among the lowest clonal expansion. Doses of 0.1 to 3.0 mg/kg were accompanied by clonal expansion of CD4+ and CD8+ blood T cells by week 6.

Assay: immunoSEQ multiplex PCR; the TCRdb copy retains only in-frame clones and omits some. The data show tens of thousands of clones, roughly nine tenths seen once. The source was CD4+ or CD8+ T cells sorted from blood, collected in a trial of the OX40 agonist ivuxolimab. This clonotype was sampled from an adult with an advanced solid tumor such as melanoma, head and neck, liver or kidney cancer. The V gene is TRBV18, the J gene TRBJ2-1; possibly TRBD2 for D (6 bases). The CDR3 sequence is CASSRRGSYNEQFF. CDR3 sequence (DNA): TGTGCCAGCTCACGGCGGGGCTCCTACAATGAGCAGTTCTTC.